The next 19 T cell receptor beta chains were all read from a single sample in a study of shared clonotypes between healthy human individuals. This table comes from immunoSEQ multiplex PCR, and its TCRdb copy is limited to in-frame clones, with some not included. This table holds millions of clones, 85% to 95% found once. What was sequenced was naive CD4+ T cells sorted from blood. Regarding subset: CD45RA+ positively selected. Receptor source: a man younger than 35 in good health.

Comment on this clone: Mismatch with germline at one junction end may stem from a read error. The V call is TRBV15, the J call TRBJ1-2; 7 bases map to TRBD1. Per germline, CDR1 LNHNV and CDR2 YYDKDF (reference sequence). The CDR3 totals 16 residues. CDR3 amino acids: CATRGGGGQQAYGCTF. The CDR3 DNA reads TGTGCCACCAGAGGTGGGGGGGGACAGCAAGCCTATGGCTGCACCTTC.

The CDR3 bases are TGCGCCAGCAGCCAGAACTTCCTAGGCAATCAGCCCCAGCATTTT. Protein: CASSQNFLGNQPQHF. V usage is TRBV4-1 and J usage is TRBJ1-5; D remains ambiguous. The germline V gene has CDR1 MGHRA and CDR2 YSYEKL. Trimming cost V 3 bases and J 2 bases, with 11 bases left between them. The CDR3 contains 15 residues.

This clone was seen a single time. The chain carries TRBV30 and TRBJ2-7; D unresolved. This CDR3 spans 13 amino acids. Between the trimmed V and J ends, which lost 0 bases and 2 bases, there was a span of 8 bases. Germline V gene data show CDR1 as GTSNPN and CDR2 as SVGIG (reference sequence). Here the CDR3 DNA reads TGTGCCTGGAGTGTACTTGGTCCCTACGAGCAGTACTTC. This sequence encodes CAWSVLGPYEQYF.

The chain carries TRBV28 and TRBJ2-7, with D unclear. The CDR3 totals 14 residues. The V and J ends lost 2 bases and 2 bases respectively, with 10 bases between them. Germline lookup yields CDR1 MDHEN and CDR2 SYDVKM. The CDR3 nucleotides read TGTGCCAGCAGTTTAGTCGCCAGGACCTACGAGCAGTACTTC. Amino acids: CASSLVARTYEQYF. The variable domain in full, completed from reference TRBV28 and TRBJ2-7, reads DVKVTQSSRYLVKRTGEKVFLECVQDMDHENMFWYRQDPGLGLRLIYFSYDVKMKEKGDIPEGYSVSREKKERFSLILESASTNQTSMYLCASSLVARTYEQYFGPGTRLTVT.

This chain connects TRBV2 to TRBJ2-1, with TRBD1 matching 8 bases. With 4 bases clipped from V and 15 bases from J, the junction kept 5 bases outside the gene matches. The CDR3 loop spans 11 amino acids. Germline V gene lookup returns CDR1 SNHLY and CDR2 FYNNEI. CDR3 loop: CASSVDRGLFF. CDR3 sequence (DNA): TGTGCCAGCAGTGTTGACAGGGGTCTGTTCTTC.

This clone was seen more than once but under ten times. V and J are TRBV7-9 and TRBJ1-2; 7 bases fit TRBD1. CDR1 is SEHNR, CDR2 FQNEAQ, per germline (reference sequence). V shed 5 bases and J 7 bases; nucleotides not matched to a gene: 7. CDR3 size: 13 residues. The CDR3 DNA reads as TGTGCCAGCAGCACAACCGACAGGGCTGGCTACACCTTC. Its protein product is CASSTTDRAGYTF.

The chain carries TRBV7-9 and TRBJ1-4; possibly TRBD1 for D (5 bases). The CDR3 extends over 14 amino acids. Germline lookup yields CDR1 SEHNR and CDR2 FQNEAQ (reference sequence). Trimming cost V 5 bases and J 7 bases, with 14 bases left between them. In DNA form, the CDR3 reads TGTGCCAGCAGCCCCCGAAGGGGACCTGAAAAACTGTTTTTT. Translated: CASSPRRGPEKLFF.

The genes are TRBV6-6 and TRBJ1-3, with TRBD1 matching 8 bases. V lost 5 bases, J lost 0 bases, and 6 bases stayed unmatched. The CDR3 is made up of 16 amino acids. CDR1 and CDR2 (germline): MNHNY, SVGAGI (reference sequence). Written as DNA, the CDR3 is TGTGCCAGCAGTCGCGGACAGGGCGACTCTGGAAACACCATATATTTT. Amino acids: CASSRGQGDSGNTIYF.

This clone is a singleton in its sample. CDR3 sequence: CASIRTGFTEAFF. CDR3 coding DNA: TGTGCCAGCATTAGGACAGGGTTCACTGAAGCTTTCTTT. The chain links TRBV2 to TRBJ1-1, with TRBD1 matching 8 bases. V lost 7 bases to trimming and J lost 4 bases; unmatched junction nucleotides: 5. The germline V gene has CDR1 SNHLY and CDR2 FYNNEI. The CDR3 loop spans 13 amino acids.

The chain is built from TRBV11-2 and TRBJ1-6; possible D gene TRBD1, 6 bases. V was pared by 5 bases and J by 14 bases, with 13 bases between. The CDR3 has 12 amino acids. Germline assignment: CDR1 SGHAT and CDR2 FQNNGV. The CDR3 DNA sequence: TGTGCCAGCAGCGCAGGGGCCGCAGCCCTCCACTTT. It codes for CASSAGAAALHF.

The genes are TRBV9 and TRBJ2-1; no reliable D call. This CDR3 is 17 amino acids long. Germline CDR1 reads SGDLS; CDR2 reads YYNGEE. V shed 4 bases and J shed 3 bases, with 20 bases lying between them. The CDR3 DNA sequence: TGTGCCAGCAGCATAACGCCAAGCGCGGATAACTACAATGAGCAGTTCTTC. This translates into CASSITPSADNYNEQFF. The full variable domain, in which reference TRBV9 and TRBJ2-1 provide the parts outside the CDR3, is DSGVTQTPKHLITATGQRVTLRCSPRSGDLSVYWYQQSLDQGLQFLIQYYNGEERAKGNILERFSAQQFPDLHSELNLSSLELGDSALYFCASSITPSADNYNEQFFGPGTRLTVL.

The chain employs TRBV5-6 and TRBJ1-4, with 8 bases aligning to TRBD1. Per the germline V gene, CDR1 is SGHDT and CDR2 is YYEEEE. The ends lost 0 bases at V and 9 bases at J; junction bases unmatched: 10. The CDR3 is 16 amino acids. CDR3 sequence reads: CASSLGSATGEKKLFF. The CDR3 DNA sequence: TGTGCCAGCAGCTTGGGGTCCGCGACAGGGGAAAAAAAACTGTTTTTT.

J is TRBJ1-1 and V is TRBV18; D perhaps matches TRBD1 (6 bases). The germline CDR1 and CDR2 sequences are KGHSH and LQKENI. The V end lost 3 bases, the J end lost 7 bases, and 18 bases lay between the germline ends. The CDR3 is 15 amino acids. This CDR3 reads CASSPITGNRNEAFF. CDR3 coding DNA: TGTGCCAGCTCACCCATTACAGGGAACCGGAATGAAGCTTTCTTT.

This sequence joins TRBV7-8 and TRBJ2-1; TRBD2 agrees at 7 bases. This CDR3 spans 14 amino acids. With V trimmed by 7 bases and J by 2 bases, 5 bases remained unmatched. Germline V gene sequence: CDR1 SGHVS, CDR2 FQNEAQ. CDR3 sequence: CASTLGGPYNEQFF. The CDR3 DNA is TGTGCCAGCACTCTGGGAGGGCCCTACAATGAGCAGTTCTTC.

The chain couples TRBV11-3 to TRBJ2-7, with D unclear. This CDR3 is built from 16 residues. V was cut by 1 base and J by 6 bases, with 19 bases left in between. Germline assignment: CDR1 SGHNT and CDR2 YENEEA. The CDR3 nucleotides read TGTGCCAGCAGCTTAGTAACCGGGCCCGCTACCGGCGAGCAGTACTTC. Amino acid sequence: CASSLVTGPATGEQYF.

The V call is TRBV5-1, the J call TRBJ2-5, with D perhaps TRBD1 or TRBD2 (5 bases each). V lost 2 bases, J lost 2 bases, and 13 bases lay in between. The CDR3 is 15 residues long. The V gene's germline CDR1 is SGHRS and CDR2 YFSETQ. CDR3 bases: TGCGCCAGCAGCTTCGGGGCTTCTAAGCAAGAGACCCAGTACTTC. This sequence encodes CASSFGASKQETQYF. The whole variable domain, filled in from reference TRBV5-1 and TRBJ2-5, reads KAGVTQTPRYLIKTRGQQVTLSCSPISGHRSVSWYQQTPGQGLQFLFEYFSETQRNKGNFPGRFSGRQFSNSRSEMNVSTLELGDSALYLCASSFGASKQETQYFGPGTRLLVL.

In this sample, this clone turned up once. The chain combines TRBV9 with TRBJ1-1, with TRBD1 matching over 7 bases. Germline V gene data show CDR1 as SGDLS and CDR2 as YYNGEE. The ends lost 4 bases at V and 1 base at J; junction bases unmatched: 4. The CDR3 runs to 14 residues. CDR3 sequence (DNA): TGTGCCAGCAGCAAGGGACAGTGGAACACTGAAGCTTTCTTT. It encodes CASSKGQWNTEAFF.

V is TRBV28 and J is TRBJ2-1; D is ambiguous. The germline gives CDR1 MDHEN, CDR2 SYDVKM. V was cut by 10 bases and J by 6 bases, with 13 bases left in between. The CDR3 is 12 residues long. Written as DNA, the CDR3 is TGTGCCATCGCCGGATACGGCAATGAGCAGTTCTTC. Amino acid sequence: CAIAGYGNEQFF.

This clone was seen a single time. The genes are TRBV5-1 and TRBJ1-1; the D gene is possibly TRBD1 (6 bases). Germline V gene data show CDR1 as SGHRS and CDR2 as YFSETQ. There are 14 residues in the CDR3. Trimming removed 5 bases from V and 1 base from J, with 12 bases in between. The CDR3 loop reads CASRITGSNTEAFF. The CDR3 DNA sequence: TGCGCCAGCAGAATAACAGGGTCGAACACTGAAGCTTTCTTT. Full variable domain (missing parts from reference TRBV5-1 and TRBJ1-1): KAGVTQTPRYLIKTRGQQVTLSCSPISGHRSVSWYQQTPGQGLQFLFEYFSETQRNKGNFPGRFSGRQFSNSRSEMNVSTLELGDSALYLCASRITGSNTEAFFGQGTRLTVV.